This T cell receptor (beta chain) was documented in a study of T cells after yellow fever vaccination. TCRdb ran MiXCR on the 5' RACE reads and lists one entry per CDR3 protein. The data contain over 150,000 distinct CDR3 sequences, approximately 6.7% of them singletons. The germline V gene encodes CDR1 SGHRS and CDR2 YFSETQ. Trimming removed 4 bases at V and 8 bases at J, with 18 bases between. The CDR3 length is 14 residues. Study-wide results and limits: It was a weaker secondary response, yet one that peaked faster, at day 5 versus 15.

This clonotype appeared many times. Its antigen is unknown. The sequences come from CD4+ T cells sorted from PBMCs, collected 5 days after the first yellow fever vaccination. The receptor was isolated from a man aged 18 to 29 who received the YFV17D yellow fever vaccine. V and J are TRBV5-1 and TRBJ1-2; TRBD1 might be the D (6 bases). The CDR3 nucleotides read TGCGCCAGCAGCACAAACTCAGGGGAGGACGGCTACACCTTC. Its translation is CASSTNSGEDGYTF.